This TCR beta chain was identified in a study of cytomegalovirus exposure and HLA in healthy donors. CDR1 is SQVTM and CDR2 is ANQGSEA in the germline V gene. V lost 6 bases, J lost 5 bases, and 7 bases stayed unmatched. The CDR3 has 14 amino acids. A note on this clone: The target antigen is unknown.

Study conclusions and caveats: For cytomegalovirus status, the classifier reportedly gave diagnoses with high specificity and sensitivity.

TCRdb's table, derived via immunoSEQ multiplex PCR, lists solely in-frame clones and lacks some. Here the sample spans roughly 120,000 clones, around 88% being singletons. This chain uses TRBV29-1 with TRBJ2-5, with 12 bases identical to TRBD1. The material sequenced was PBMCs. The receptor was derived from a young man in good health and CMV-seronegative. Here the CDR3 reads CSVPGTGGTETQYF. DNA for the CDR3: TGCAGCGTCCCTGGGACAGGGGGCACGGAGACCCAGTACTTC.